This T cell receptor beta chain was recovered during a study of T cell responses to AZD1222 COVID-19 vaccine. Overall study context: Pooled in the analysis were second doses at about 4 or about 12 weeks. The study, taken as a whole, reports: Nearly half of spike-specific TCRs reportedly go after variant regions that carry no mutations. At 160-218 and 743-854, vaccine-associated CD4 TCRs were dominant, and they spanned spike.

The CDR3 is made up of 13 amino acids. The V and J ends lost 0 bases and 3 bases respectively, with 3 bases between them. Germline CDR1 MGHRA, CDR2 YSYEKL. Repertoires were generated with immunoSEQ multiplex PCR, while TCRdb's copy carries only in-frame clones and drops some. The sample holds 180,000 or so clones; 94% are singletons and the top ten take around 0.66%. Remarks on this clone: Its antigen is unidentified.

The chain employs TRBV4-1 and TRBJ1-3, with no clear D. The sample in question was peripheral blood, obtained on day 0 of AZD1222 vaccination. This clonotype was sampled from an adult in good health. The CDR3 region has the DNA TGCGCCAGCAGCCAAGAAATTGGAAACACCATATATTTT. This gives the protein CASSQEIGNTIYF.